This record covers a single T cell receptor beta chain. Its antigen remains unidentified. Produced via immunoSEQ multiplex PCR; TCRdb's table is partial and in-frame only. The sample has 9,500 to 15,000 clones; nearly 90% are singletons. CDR3 length: 15 residues. The junction had 7 bases not matched to a gene; V was cut back by 5 bases and J by 7 bases. The germline V gene has CDR1 PRHDT and CDR2 FYEKMQ (reference sequence). These data are taken from a study of chemoradiotherapy in HPV16-positive cancers. Study-wide background: Candidate HPV-specific T-cell clones and common TCR motifs came from functional assays in a couple of HPV16-positive patients.

Study-level findings and limits: Candidate HPV-specific clones and E7-related TCR motifs grew in tumor during treatment. HPV-specific T cells were functionally defined from only a couple of HPV16-positive patients.

Samples were taken several times over chemoradiotherapy. This material was collected from a patient who underwent chemoradiotherapy. This clonotype was obtained from a human donor with HPV-associated anogenital cancer. The rearrangement joins TRBV13 to TRBJ1-6, with 8 bases lining up with TRBD1. The CDR3 protein is CASSLRTGWNSPLHF. The CDR3 nucleotides are TGTGCCAGCAGCCTCCGGACAGGGTGGAATTCACCCCTCCACTTT.